The source of this T cell receptor (beta chain) is a study of blood T cell repertoires in COVID-19. Across the study: The study drew acute and convalescent COVID-19 samples from the United States, Italy and Spain. PBMCs, B-cell-depleted T cells, or T cells provided the cDNA or gDNA that made up the material.

In the authors' methods: Counts of nucleated cells, estimated from reference gene primer amplification, were obtained. This table comes from immunoSEQ multiplex PCR, and its TCRdb copy is limited to in-frame clones, with some not included. That table supplies the V and J calls and clone size; D and trimming were determined from the DNA. Among about 290,000 clones listed, approximately 80% were seen once. This CDR3 is 15 amino acids long. Germline CDR1 is MNHEY and CDR2 is SMNVEV (reference sequence). V gave up 3 bases and J gave up 4 bases, with 15 bases separating them. The J gene is TRBJ1-2, the V gene TRBV27; a weak D match, TRBD1 (6 bases). The material sequenced was peripheral blood. The receptor was derived from a woman in her forties or fifties with active or convalescent COVID-19. CDR3 in amino acids: CASSFVPGASYGYTF. The CDR3 DNA reads as TGTGCCAGCAGTTTCGTACCAGGGGCAAGCTATGGCTACACCTTC.